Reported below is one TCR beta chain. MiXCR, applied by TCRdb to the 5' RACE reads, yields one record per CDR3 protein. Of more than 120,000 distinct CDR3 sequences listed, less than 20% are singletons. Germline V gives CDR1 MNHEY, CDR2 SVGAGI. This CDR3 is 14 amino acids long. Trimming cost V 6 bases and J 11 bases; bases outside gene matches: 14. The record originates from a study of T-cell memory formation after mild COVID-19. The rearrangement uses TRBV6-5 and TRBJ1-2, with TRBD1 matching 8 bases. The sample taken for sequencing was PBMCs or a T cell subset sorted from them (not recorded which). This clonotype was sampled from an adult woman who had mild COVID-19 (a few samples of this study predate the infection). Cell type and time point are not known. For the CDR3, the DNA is TGTGCCAGCAGACCCATGGACAGGGTTACTGGGTACACCTTC. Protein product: CASRPMDRVTGYTF.